The clone carrying this TCR beta chain was counted only a few times. CDR3 length: 13 residues. From germline, CDR1 is LNHDA and CDR2 SQIVND (reference sequence). These data originate in a study of blood T cells in healthy people across ages. The use of a sample-barcoded 5' primer and a J-beta primer mix characterized a second PCR of 7 to 11 cycles. TCRdb re-analysed the 5' RACE reads in MiXCR, keeping a single row per CDR3 protein. The profile shows approximately 800,000 distinct CDR3 sequences, around 24% of them singletons. These data also featured in a second study, about T cells of mothers and their children.

J is TRBJ2-5 and V is TRBV19, with D tentatively TRBD1 (5 bases). Judging by the DNA end, TRBJ2-1 fits better; the J call may be wrong. Sequencing was done on a sample of blood. This TCR was recovered from a boy aged 5-17 years in good health. For the CDR3, the DNA is TGTGCCAGCAGGGTCTCTGAGGACAATGAGCAGTTCTTC. Its translation: CASRVSEDNEQFF.